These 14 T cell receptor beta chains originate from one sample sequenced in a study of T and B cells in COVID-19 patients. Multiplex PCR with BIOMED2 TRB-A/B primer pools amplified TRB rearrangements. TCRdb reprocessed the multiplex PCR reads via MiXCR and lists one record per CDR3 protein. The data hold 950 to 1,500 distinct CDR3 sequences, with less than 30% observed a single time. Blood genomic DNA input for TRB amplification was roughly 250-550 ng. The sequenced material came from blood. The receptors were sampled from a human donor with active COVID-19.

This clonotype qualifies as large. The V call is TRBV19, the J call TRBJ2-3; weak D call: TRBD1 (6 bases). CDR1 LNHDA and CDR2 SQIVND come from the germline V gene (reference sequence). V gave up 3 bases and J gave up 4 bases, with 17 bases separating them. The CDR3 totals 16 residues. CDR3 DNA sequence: TGTGCCAGTAGTATGAGGGTCAGGGGCGCCGCAGATACGCAGTATTTT. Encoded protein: CASSMRVRGAADTQYF.

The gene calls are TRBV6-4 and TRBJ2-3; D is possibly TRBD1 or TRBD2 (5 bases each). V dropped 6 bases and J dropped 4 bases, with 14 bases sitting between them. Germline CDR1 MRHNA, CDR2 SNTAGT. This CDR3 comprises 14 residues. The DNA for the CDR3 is TGTGCCAGCAGCAATTTGGGGGTCGCAGATACGCAGTATTTT. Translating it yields CASSNLGVADTQYF.

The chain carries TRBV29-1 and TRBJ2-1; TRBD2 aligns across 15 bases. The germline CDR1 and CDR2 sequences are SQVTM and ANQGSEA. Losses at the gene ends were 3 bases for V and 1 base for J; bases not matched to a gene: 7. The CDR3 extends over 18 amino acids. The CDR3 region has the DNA TGCAGCGTTGATGGTCAGGGACTAGCGGGAGGATCCTACAATGAGCAGTTCTTC. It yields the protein CSVDGQGLAGGSYNEQFF.

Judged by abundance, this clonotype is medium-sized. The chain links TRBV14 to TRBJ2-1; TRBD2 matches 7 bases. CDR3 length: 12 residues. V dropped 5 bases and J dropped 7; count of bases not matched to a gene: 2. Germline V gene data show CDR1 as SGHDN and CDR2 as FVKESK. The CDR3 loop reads CASSRTRNEQFF. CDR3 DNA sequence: TGTGCCAGCAGCAGGACTAGGAATGAGCAGTTCTTC.

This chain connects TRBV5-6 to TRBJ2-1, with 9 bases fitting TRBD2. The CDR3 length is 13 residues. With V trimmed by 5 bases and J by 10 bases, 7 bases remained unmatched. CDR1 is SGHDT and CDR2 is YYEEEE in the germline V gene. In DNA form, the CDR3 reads TGTGCCAGCAGGCTGGGACTAGCCGAGGAGCAGTTCTTC. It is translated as CASRLGLAEEQFF.

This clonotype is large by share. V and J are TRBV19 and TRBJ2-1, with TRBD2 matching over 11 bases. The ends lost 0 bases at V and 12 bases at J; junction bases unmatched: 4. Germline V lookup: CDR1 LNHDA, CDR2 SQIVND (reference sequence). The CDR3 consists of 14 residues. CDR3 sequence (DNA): TGTGCCAGTAGTATAGAGAGTAGCGGGAGGGGGCAGTTCTTC. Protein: CASSIESSGRGQFF.

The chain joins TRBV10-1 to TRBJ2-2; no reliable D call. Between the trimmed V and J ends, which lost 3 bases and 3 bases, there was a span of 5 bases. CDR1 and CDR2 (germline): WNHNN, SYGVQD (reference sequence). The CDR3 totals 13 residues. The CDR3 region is CASSDQDTGELFF. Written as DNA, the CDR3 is TGCGCCAGCAGTGACCAGGACACCGGGGAGCTGTTTTTT.

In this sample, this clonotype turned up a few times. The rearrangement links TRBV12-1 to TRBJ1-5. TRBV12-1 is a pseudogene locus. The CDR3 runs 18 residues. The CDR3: CASSQTSSIIRGNQPQHF. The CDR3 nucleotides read TGTGCCAGCAGCCAAACCTCCAGCATAATAAGGGGCAATCAGCCCCAGCATTTT.

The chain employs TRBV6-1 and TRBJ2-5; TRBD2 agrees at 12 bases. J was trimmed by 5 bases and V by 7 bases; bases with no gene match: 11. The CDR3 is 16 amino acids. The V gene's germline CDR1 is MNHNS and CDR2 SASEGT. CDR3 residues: CASNSVRTSGAETQYF. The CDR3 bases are TGTGCCAGCAATTCGGTCCGGACTAGCGGGGCTGAGACCCAGTACTTC.

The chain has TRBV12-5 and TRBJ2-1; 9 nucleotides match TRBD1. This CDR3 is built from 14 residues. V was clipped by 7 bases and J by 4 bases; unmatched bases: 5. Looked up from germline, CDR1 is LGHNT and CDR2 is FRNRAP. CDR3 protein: CASVPGQGYNEQFF. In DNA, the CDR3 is TGTGCTAGTGTCCCGGGACAGGGTTACAATGAGCAGTTCTTC.

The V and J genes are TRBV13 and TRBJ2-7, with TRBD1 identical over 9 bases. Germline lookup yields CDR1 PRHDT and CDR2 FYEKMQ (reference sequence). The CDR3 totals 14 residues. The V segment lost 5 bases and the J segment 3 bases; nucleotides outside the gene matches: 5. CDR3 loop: CASSQLTGGYEQYF. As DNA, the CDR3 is TGTGCCAGCAGCCAATTGACAGGGGGCTACGAGCAGTACTTC.

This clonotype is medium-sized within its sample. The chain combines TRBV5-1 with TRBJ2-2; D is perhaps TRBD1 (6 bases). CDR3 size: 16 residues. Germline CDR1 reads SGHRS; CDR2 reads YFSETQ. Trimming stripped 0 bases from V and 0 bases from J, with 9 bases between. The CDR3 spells CASSLAGATNTGELFF. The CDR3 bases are TGCGCCAGCAGCTTGGCAGGGGCCACGAACACCGGGGAGCTGTTTTTT.

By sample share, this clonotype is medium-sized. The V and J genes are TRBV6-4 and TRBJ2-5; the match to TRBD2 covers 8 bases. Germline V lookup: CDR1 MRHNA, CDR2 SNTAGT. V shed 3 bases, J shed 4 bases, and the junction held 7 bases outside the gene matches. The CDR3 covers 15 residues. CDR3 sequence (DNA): TGTGCCAGCAGTGAGTCAGCGGGAGAGGGAGAGACCCAGTACTTC. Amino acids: CASSESAGEGETQYF.

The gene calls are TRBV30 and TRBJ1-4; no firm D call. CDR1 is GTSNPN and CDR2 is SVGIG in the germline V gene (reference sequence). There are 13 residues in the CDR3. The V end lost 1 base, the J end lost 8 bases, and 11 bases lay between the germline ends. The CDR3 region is CAWSAGLREKLFF. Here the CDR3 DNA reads TGTGCCTGGAGTGCGGGTCTGAGGGAAAAACTGTTTTTT.